The rows below give T cell receptor beta chains drawn from one sample of a study of shared clonotypes between healthy human individuals. Only in-frame clones appear in the TCRdb table, and some are missing; sequencing was by immunoSEQ multiplex PCR. Altogether 2 million to 3 million clones are present, over 85% being singletons, with the ten largest covering about 0.34%. Sequencing was done on a sample of naive CD4+ T cells from PBMCs. All receptors come from a man younger than 35 in good health. Some clones in this sample may be carry-over from other donors' samples. The CDR3 runs from the conserved cysteine through the conserved F or W. A D gene is named only where the DNA matches it firmly.

D,J,length,V,CDR3
TRBD1,TRBJ1-2,16,TRBV28,CASSLTRWGQGVGYTF
.,TRBJ1-3,14,TRBV6-1,CASSGSGSGNTIYF
.,TRBJ2-7,14,TRBV18,CASSPIPGQGEQYF
TRBD2,TRBJ2-3,15,TRBV10-3,CAISGPGGPTDTQYF
.,TRBJ1-2,13,TRBV6-5,CASSSVGFYGYTF
TRBD1,TRBJ2-3,14,TRBV19,CASSLGTGTDTQYF
.,TRBJ1-1,13,TRBV5-1,CASSFGDNTEAFF
.,TRBJ1-1,16,TRBV5-6,CASTPWGQLGITEAFF
TRBD1,TRBJ1-5,14,TRBV6-5,CASRPDRARQPQHF
TRBD1,TRBJ2-3,16,TRBV5-1,CASRETGGASTDTQYF
.,TRBJ1-2,16,TRBV19,CASSPLGQGHNYGYTF
TRBD1,TRBJ1-2,15,TRBV28,CASSEILQGAGGYTF
TRBD2,TRBJ2-3,16,TRBV7-3,CASSLGAGGKTDTQYF
TRBD1,TRBJ2-1,15,TRBV5-6,CASRIGTVSYNEQFF
.,TRBJ1-4,14,TRBV28,CASSTAATNEKLFF
.,TRBJ2-5,15,TRBV7-8,CASRPSGRIQETQYF
TRBD2,TRBJ2-3,14,TRBV9,CASSVSGGTDTQYF
.,TRBJ1-1,13,TRBV9,CASSTGPNTEAFF